One T cell receptor (beta chain) is described in this entry. This entry comes from a study of blood T cell repertoires in COVID-19. As for the study in general: Samples came from the United States, Italy and Spain, spanning acute and convalescent COVID-19. Sources were T cells, B-cell-depleted T cells, or PBMCs; the material itself was cDNA or gDNA.

Original methodology: Amplification of reference gene primers provided the estimated nucleated cell counts. Clones were read by immunoSEQ multiplex PCR, and TCRdb kept only the in-frame ones, dropping some. V, J and clone size reflect that table, while D and trimming were determined from the DNA. In the table there are 50,000 or so clones, 79% of which are singletons. Germline V gives CDR1 KGHDR, CDR2 SFDVKD. The CDR3 loop spans 17 amino acids. The ends lost 2 bases at V and 1 base at J; junction bases unmatched: 2. This chain connects TRBV24-1 to TRBJ2-3; 13 nucleotides align to TRBD2. Material: peripheral blood. The origin of this receptor is a man between 65 and 85 years old with acute or convalescent COVID-19. The CDR3 DNA sequence: TGTGCCACCAGTGATTCCGGACTAGCGGGAGGCACAGATACGCAGTATTTT. Residues: CATSDSGLAGGTDTQYF.